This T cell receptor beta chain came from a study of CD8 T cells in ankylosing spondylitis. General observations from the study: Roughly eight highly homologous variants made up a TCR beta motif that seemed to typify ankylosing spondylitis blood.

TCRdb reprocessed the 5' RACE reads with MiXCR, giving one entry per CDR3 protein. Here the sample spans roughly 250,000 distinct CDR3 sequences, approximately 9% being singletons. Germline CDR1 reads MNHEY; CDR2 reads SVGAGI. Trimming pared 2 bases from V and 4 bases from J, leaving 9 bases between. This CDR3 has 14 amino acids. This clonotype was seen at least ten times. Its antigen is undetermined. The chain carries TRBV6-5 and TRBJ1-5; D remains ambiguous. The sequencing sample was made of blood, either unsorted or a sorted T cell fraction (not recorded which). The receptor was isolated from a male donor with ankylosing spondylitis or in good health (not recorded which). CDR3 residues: CASSYKQKNQPQHF. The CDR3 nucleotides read TGTGCCAGCAGTTACAAACAGAAAAATCAGCCCCAGCATTTT.